This TCR beta chain was documented in a study of glioma-infiltrating T cells. The CDR3 has 16 residues. The junction had 2 bases not matched to a gene; V was cut back by 2 bases and J by 0 bases. In germline, CDR1 is KGHSH, CDR2 LQKENI. This clonotype was observed many times. Its antigen is unknown. Whole-study results and caveats: Very few CDR3 sequences were shared between tissue and blood. Non-neoplastic patients had below-expected tissue-blood divergence, while all gliomas exceeded expectation.

The iRepertoire nested amplicon-rescue multiplex PCR amplified TCR alpha and beta CDR3s from RNA. One-step reverse transcription and amplification started from about 100-400 ng of tissue mRNA or PBMC total RNA. Each CDR3 protein gets one entry after TCRdb re-called the multiplex PCR reads with MiXCR. The sample lists approximately 190,000 distinct CDR3 sequences, 32% occurring once. The sample was glioma tissue, nonneoplastic brain tissue, or PBMCs (not recorded which). The source of this sequence is a human donor with low-grade glioma or glioblastoma, undergoing nonglioma brain surgery, or in good health (not recorded which). The rearrangement links TRBV18 to TRBJ2-7; 12 bases are shared with TRBD2. The CDR3 bases are TGTGCCAGCTCACCAGGACTAGCGGGAAGCTCCTACGAGCAGTACTTC. Protein product: CASSPGLAGSSYEQYF.